The TCR beta chain described here comes from a study of T cell responses to AZD1222 COVID-19 vaccine. Produced via immunoSEQ multiplex PCR; TCRdb's table is partial and in-frame only. This table has around 95,000 clones, approximately 90% appearing once. A single count supports this clone. Its target is unknown. General study findings and limits: Spike was spanned by vaccine-associated CD4 TCRs, which were dominant at 160-218 and 743-854. Unmutated regions of variants are reportedly targeted by nearly half of spike-specific TCRs. A rise in Spike-specific TCR breadth and depth followed two AZD1222 doses.

The CDR3 is 12 residues long. The V and J ends lost 3 bases and 7 bases respectively, with 7 bases between them. Looked up from germline, CDR1 is LGHDT and CDR2 is YNNKEL (reference sequence). This specimen consisted of peripheral blood, obtained on day 0 of AZD1222 vaccination. The chain joins TRBV3-1 (or the pseudogene TRBV3-2) to TRBJ2-1, with D perhaps TRBD2 (5 bases). The clonotype originates from an adult in good health. CDR3 coding DNA: TGTGCCAGCAGCCACCGAGGGAATGAGCAGTTCTTC. It yields the protein CASSHRGNEQFF.